The source of this T cell receptor beta chain is a study of blood T cell repertoires in COVID-19. Clones were read by immunoSEQ multiplex PCR, and TCRdb kept only the in-frame ones, dropping some. The sample consists of about 160,000 clones, 80% of them appearing once. Germline CDR1 reads SGHTA; CDR2 reads FQGNSA. This CDR3 is 14 amino acids long. Trimming left V 4 bases short and J 1 base short, with 7 bases between. This TCR came from a man in his forties who had recovered from COVID-19. The J gene is TRBJ2-2, the V gene TRBV7-2, with D hard to call. Sequencing input: PBMCs or T cells enriched from blood (not recorded which). CDR3 nucleotides: TGTGCCAGCAGCTGGCGACTGAACACCGGGGAGCTGTTTTTT. This translates into CASSWRLNTGELFF.